This T cell receptor beta chain was profiled in a study of beta chain features in type 1 diabetes. There are a few counts of this clone. Antigen unknown. TCRB transcripts that were expressed got sequenced, as all of the isolated RNA had been reverse transcribed. Some clones are missing from TCRdb's copy, which holds only in-frame ones; the method was immunoSEQ multiplex PCR. Of under 300,000 clones listed, around 13% are singletons. The study, taken as a whole, reports: Whether TCRB rearrangement is influenced by HLA type went unresolved here. People with Type 1 diabetes carried modestly yet significantly shorter TCRB CDR3s in all four CD4+ subsets.

The specimen sequenced was naive CD4+ T cells from blood. The clonotype comes from a man aged 30 to 45 with type 1 diabetes.

In nucleotides, the CDR3 is TGTGCCAGCAGCTACACAGGGAACGGAAACGGCTACACCTTC. It translates to CASSYTGNGNGYTF. This sequence joins TRBV7-9 and TRBJ1-2, with TRBD1 as a possible D gene (6 bases). Germline-derived CDR1 and CDR2 are SEHNR and FQNEAQ (reference sequence). The CDR3 runs 14 residues. Trimming took off 4 bases at V and 8 bases at J, with 17 bases between the two ends. The full variable domain, its missing parts supplied by reference TRBV7-9 and TRBJ1-2, is DTGVSQNPRHKITKRGQNVTFRCDPISEHNRLYWYRQTLGQGPEFLTYFQNEAQLEKSRLLSDRFSAERPKGSFSTLEIQRTEQGDSAMYLCASSYTGNGNGYTFGSGTRLTVV.